One and the same sample provided the 30 T cell receptor beta chains below, sequenced in a study of neurological immune-mediated disorders. Sample time point: longitudinal time-point 1 (baseline). TCRdb used MiXCR to reprocess the 5' RACE reads, holding one entry per CDR3 protein. The sample lists under 40,000 distinct CDR3 sequences; around 3.1% were seen once. Specimen: PBMCs. The receptors come from a woman aged 60 to 75 with multiple sclerosis.

This clonotype was counted many times. Since a much larger clone is just one base distant, this may be a read error. This rearrangement joins TRBV20-1 to TRBJ1-6; D unresolved. The CDR3 loop spans 16 amino acids. The germline V gene encodes CDR1 DFQATT and CDR2 SNEGSKA (reference sequence). Here the CDR3 reads CSARDRLSSYNSHLHF. Written as DNA, the CDR3 is TGCAGTGCTAGAGATAGGTTAAGCTCCTATAATTCACACCTCCACTTT.

This clonotype was observed many times. The chain links TRBV5-1 to TRBJ2-2; D may match TRBD1 or TRBD2 (5 bases each). The CDR3 extends over 14 amino acids. V shed 7 bases and J shed 5 bases, with 15 bases lying between them. CDR1 is SGHRS and CDR2 is YFSETQ in the germline V gene. CDR3 in amino acids: CASDEGIKTGELFF. In DNA form, the CDR3 reads TGCGCCAGCGACGAGGGGATAAAGACCGGGGAGCTGTTTTTT.

This clonotype has a count of ten or more. This chain connects TRBV5-1 to TRBJ2-1; weak D call: TRBD2 (5 bases). Deletions cut 0 bases from V and 9 bases from J, with 19 bases between. CDR3 length: 16 residues. Germline CDR1 is SGHRS and CDR2 is YFSETQ. For the CDR3, the DNA is TGCGCCAGCAGCTTGGATCGCGATACCCGGGGAAGTGAGCAGTTCTTC. Its translation: CASSLDRDTRGSEQFF.

In its sample, this clonotype was seen many times. The chain couples TRBV4-1 to TRBJ1-5; D unclear. The CDR3 spans 15 residues. The germline CDR1 and CDR2 sequences are MGHRA and YSYEKL. Trimming removed 5 bases from V and 0 bases from J, with 11 bases in between. CDR3 protein: CASSLTAFSNQPQHF. Here the CDR3 DNA reads TGCGCCAGCAGCTTAACGGCTTTTAGCAATCAGCCCCAGCATTTT.

This clonotype was detected many times. The chain links TRBV4-1 to TRBJ1-1, with 8 nucleotides matching TRBD1. The CDR3 totals 15 residues. V shed 4 bases and J 1 base; nucleotides not matched to a gene: 5. From germline, CDR1 is MGHRA and CDR2 YSYEKL. The CDR3 is CASSPGQGWNTEAFF. CDR3 coding DNA: TGCGCCAGCAGCCCTGGACAGGGTTGGAACACTGAAGCTTTCTTT.

The chain joins TRBV3-1 to TRBJ2-5; D may be TRBD2 (6 bases). Deletions cut 0 bases from V and 4 bases from J, with 9 bases between. The CDR3 totals 14 residues. Germline V gives CDR1 LGHDT, CDR2 YNNKEL (reference sequence). CDR3 nucleotides: TGTGCCAGCAGCCAAGACCCCGGGAGAGAGACCCAGTACTTC. It is translated as CASSQDPGRETQYF.

This clonotype was seen ten or more times. Written as DNA, the CDR3 is TGCAGTGCTAGAGATTGGGACAGGGAGGGCACTGAAGCTTTCTTT. Translated: CSARDWDREGTEAFF. This rearrangement joins TRBV20-1 to TRBJ1-1, with TRBD1 identical over 9 bases. This CDR3 region has 15 residues. The V gene end was trimmed by 0 bases and the J gene end by 4 bases; junction bases not matched to a gene: 6. CDR1 DFQATT and CDR2 SNEGSKA come from the germline V gene (reference sequence).

Ten or more counts support this clonotype. This chain joins TRBV7-9 and TRBJ1-2; 7 bases map to TRBD1. The CDR3 is 15 residues long. Germline V gives CDR1 SEHNR, CDR2 FQNEAQ (reference sequence). V was clipped by 5 bases and J by 5 bases; unmatched bases: 11. CDR3 sequence reads: CASSKGTASIYGYTF. In nucleotides, the CDR3 is TGTGCCAGCAGCAAAGGGACAGCCTCTATTTATGGCTACACCTTC.

The sample holds many counts of this clonotype. The chain uses TRBV10-3 and TRBJ1-5; D possibly corresponds to TRBD1 (5 bases). The V and J ends lost 10 bases and 2 bases respectively, with 15 bases between them. The CDR3 totals 14 residues. The germline gives CDR1 ENHRY, CDR2 SYGVKD. This CDR3 is CATGTFTGNQPQHF. The CDR3 region has the DNA TGTGCCACCGGGACTTTTACGGGCAATCAGCCCCAGCATTTT.

In its sample, this clonotype was seen many times. The genes are TRBV6-5 and TRBJ1-1; D unclear. The germline CDR1 and CDR2 sequences are MNHEY and SVGAGI. CDR3 size: 17 residues. Trimming removed 2 bases from V and 1 base from J, with 17 bases in between. CDR3 protein: CASSYQEPGLRNTEAFF. DNA for the CDR3: TGTGCCAGCAGTTACCAGGAACCCGGACTGCGGAACACTGAAGCTTTCTTT.

This clonotype occurred many times. This chain links TRBV5-1 with TRBJ2-2, with D possibly matching TRBD2 (6 bases). The germline V gene encodes CDR1 SGHRS and CDR2 YFSETQ. The CDR3 is 13 residues long. The ends were cut back, 0 bases at V and 10 bases at J, with 10 bases in the middle. The chain's CDR3 is CASSLEGLQELFF. In DNA, the CDR3 is TGCGCCAGCAGCTTGGAGGGACTCCAGGAGCTGTTTTTT.

This clonotype showed up many times. The genes are TRBV11-1 and TRBJ2-7; 11 nucleotides match TRBD2. Germline V lookup: CDR1 SGHAT, CDR2 FQDESV (reference sequence). There are 15 residues in the CDR3. J lost 1 base, V lost 5 bases, and 4 bases had no gene match. The CDR3, as DNA: TGTGCCAGCAGCCCGACTAGCGGGGCATCCTACGAGCAGTACTTC. Its protein is CASSPTSGASYEQYF.

As to this clonotype: A read error is possible here, since a much larger clone lies one base away. The chain carries TRBV3-1 and TRBJ1-6; a weak D match, TRBD1 (5 bases). Trimming left V 1 base short and J 10 bases short, with 11 bases between. This CDR3 is 14 amino acids long. Germline CDR1 and CDR2: LGHDT and YNNKEL (reference sequence). The CDR3 DNA reads as TGTGCCAGCAGCCAAGGAAAGGGGAGGTCACCCCTCCACTTT. Translated, it gives CASSQGKGRSPLHF.

This clonotype came up many times. For the CDR3, the DNA is TGTGCCAGTAGTAGACTAGCGGGGGCAACTAGCACAGATACGCAGTATTTT. Encoded protein: CASSRLAGATSTDTQYF. V usage is TRBV19 and J usage is TRBJ2-3; TRBD2 matches 12 bases. The V gene end was trimmed by 4 bases and the J gene end by 0 bases; junction bases not matched to a gene: 5. This CDR3 region has 17 residues. Germline assignment: CDR1 LNHDA and CDR2 SQIVND (reference sequence).

Ten or more counts support this clonotype. The chain employs TRBV5-1 and TRBJ1-1; TRBD1 matches at 7 bases. The CDR3 runs 15 residues. Germline-derived CDR1 and CDR2 are SGHRS and YFSETQ. The V gene end was trimmed by 4 bases and the J gene end by 1 base; junction bases not matched to a gene: 7. CDR3 in DNA: TGCGCCAGCAGCCTTACAGGGGCTGGGAACACTGAAGCTTTCTTT. Its protein is CASSLTGAGNTEAFF.

In its sample, this clonotype ranks as medium-sized. This chain links TRBV5-1 with TRBJ2-6, with no clear D. Looked up from germline, CDR1 is SGHRS and CDR2 is YFSETQ. The V end was cut by 0 bases, the J end by 3 bases, with 4 bases between. The CDR3 contains 14 residues. In nucleotides, the CDR3 is TGCGCCAGCAGCTTGGGAAGTGGGGCCAACGTCCTGACTTTC. Protein: CASSLGSGANVLTF.

In this sample, this clonotype turned up many times. V and J are TRBV4-1 and TRBJ1-4; D is ambiguous. In germline, CDR1 is MGHRA, CDR2 YSYEKL. Trimming took off 4 bases at V and 0 bases at J, with 12 bases between the two ends. The CDR3 runs to 16 residues. In DNA form, the CDR3 reads TGCGCCAGCAGCCGGCGGACGGAAGCAACTAATGAAAAACTGTTTTTT. Protein product: CASSRRTEATNEKLFF.

This clonotype has a count of ten or more. The chain couples TRBV20-1 to TRBJ2-7; 9 nucleotides agree with TRBD1. Germline CDR1 and CDR2: DFQATT and SNEGSKA (reference sequence). The CDR3 length is 14 residues. V lost 2 bases to trimming and J lost 1 base; unmatched junction nucleotides: 3. In DNA, the CDR3 is TGCAGTGCTAGAAAGGGACAGGGTTCCTACGAGCAGTACTTC. Translation: CSARKGQGSYEQYF.

The table lists this clonotype with many counts. The V call is TRBV7-2, the J call TRBJ2-7, with TRBD2 identical over 8 bases. The CDR3 runs 14 residues. CDR1 is SGHTA, CDR2 FQGNSA, per germline. J was trimmed by 4 bases and V by 6 bases; bases with no gene match: 8. Here the CDR3 reads CASRPGGPVYEQYF. The CDR3 DNA reads as TGTGCCAGCAGACCGGGGGGGCCGGTATACGAGCAGTACTTC.

This clonotype showed up many times. The V call is TRBV27, the J call TRBJ2-3, with 9 bases aligning to TRBD2. The length of the CDR3 is 18 residues. The germline V gene encodes CDR1 MNHEY and CDR2 SMNVEV (reference sequence). V trimming: 4 bases; J trimming: 2 bases; junction bases outside the gene matches: 13. Written as DNA, the CDR3 is TGTGCCAGCAGTTATCTAGCTTCAGCGGGGGGACACACAGATACGCAGTATTTT. Amino acid sequence: CASSYLASAGGHTDTQYF.

This clonotype was detected ten times or more. A much larger clonotype is one base distant, so this may be a read error. V usage is TRBV18 and J usage is TRBJ1-1; TRBD1 aligns across 9 bases. Germline assignment: CDR1 KGHSH and CDR2 LQKENI. CDR3 length: 12 amino acids. J lost 9 bases, V lost 6 bases, and 5 bases had no gene match. The CDR3 spells CASSRDRGKAFF. In nucleotides, the CDR3 is TGTGCCAGCTCCCGAGACAGGGGGAAAGCTTTCTTT. Using reference TRBV18 and TRBJ1-1 for the parts outside the CDR3, the full variable domain is NAGVMQNPRHLVRRRGQEARLRCSPMKGHSHVYWYRQLPEEGLKFMVYLQKENIIDESGMPKERFSAEFPKEGPSILRIQQVVRGDSAAYFCASSRDRGKAFFGQGTRLTVV.

This clonotype has a count of ten or more. V and J are TRBV7-8 and TRBJ1-1; no reliable D call. Between the trimmed V and J ends, which lost 2 bases and 3 bases, there was a span of 7 bases. Germline lookup yields CDR1 SGHVS and CDR2 FQNEAQ. The CDR3 has 13 amino acids. The chain's CDR3 is CASSLISYTEAFF. The CDR3 DNA follows: TGTGCCAGCAGCTTAATTTCGTACACTGAAGCTTTCTTT.

This clonotype was picked up many times. This chain joins TRBV12-3 or TRBV12-4 and TRBJ1-6, with 7 nucleotides matching TRBD1. After removal of 5 bases from V and 4 bases from J, the junction contained 5 bases not matched to a gene. The CDR3 runs 15 residues. The CDR3 loop is CASSPRGQYNSPLHF. The CDR3 bases are TGTGCCAGCAGTCCTAGGGGACAGTATAATTCACCCCTCCACTTT.

A word on this clonotype: Possible read error: a much larger clone is one base away. The gene calls are TRBV20-1 and TRBJ2-7; D perhaps matches TRBD1 (6 bases). The V end was cut by 1 base, the J end by 3 bases, with 16 bases between. Per germline, CDR1 DFQATT and CDR2 SNEGSKA (reference sequence). This CDR3 is 15 amino acids long. The CDR3 sequence: CSARVSWTAYYEQYF. DNA of the CDR3: TGCAGTGCTAGAGTTTCCTGGACAGCGTACTACGAGCAGTACTTC.

This clonotype has a count of ten or more. The junction departs from the called germline gene at one end, perhaps through a read error. The rearrangement joins TRBV5-1 to TRBJ2-3, with 8 bases matching TRBD2. This CDR3 is 19 amino acids long. The germline V gene encodes CDR1 SGHRS and CDR2 YFSETQ. Written as DNA, the CDR3 is TGCGCCAGCAGCTTGGTACGGCCCACTCCGGGGGGGCAGAAAGATACGCTGTATTTT. Protein: CASSLVRPTPGGQKDTLYF.

This clonotype was detected only a few times. In DNA form, the CDR3 reads TGTGCCAGCAGCCAAATGGGGGCCTCCTACGAGCAGTACTTC. Translating it yields CASSQMGASYEQYF. The chain uses TRBV5-5 and TRBJ2-7; possibly TRBD1 for D (6 bases). Germline CDR1 reads SGHKS; CDR2 reads YYEKEE (reference sequence). The CDR3 runs 14 residues. The V and J ends lost 4 bases and 0 bases respectively, with 11 bases between them.

Many counts were recorded for this clonotype. The chain links TRBV27 to TRBJ1-4; tentative D call: TRBD1 (5 bases). The CDR3 has 12 amino acids. CDR1 is MNHEY and CDR2 is SMNVEV in the germline V gene (reference sequence). Trimming cost V 10 bases and J 5 bases, with 11 bases left between them. CDR3: CATRGMNEKLFF. CDR3 bases: TGTGCCACCCGGGGCATGAATGAAAAACTGTTTTTT.

With regard to this clonotype: A much larger clone differs from this one at a single base, so this may be a read error. The rearrangement links TRBV20-1 to TRBJ1-4; no clear D gene. Germline CDR1 reads DFQATT; CDR2 reads SNEGSKA (reference sequence). The CDR3 is made up of 12 amino acids. In nucleotides, the CDR3 is TGCAGTGATAGAGAGTCGGATGAAAAACTGTTTTTT. Its protein is CSDRESDEKLFF.

This clonotype was seen only a few times. This could be a read error, since a much larger clone is one nucleotide away. The gene calls are TRBV27 and TRBJ2-7, with TRBD1 identical over 7 bases. The germline gives CDR1 MNHEY, CDR2 SMNVEV (reference sequence). V lost 5 bases to trimming and J lost 4 bases; unmatched junction nucleotides: 8. This CDR3 has 14 amino acids. CDR3 DNA sequence: TGTGCCAGCAGTCAAGGGTACAGGGGTTACGAGCAGTACTTC. It specifies CASSQGYRGYEQYF.

Ten or more counts support this clonotype. The chain has TRBV12-3 or TRBV12-4 and TRBJ2-7, with 8 positions matching TRBD1. The CDR3 has 14 amino acids. V lost 6 bases and J lost 5; bases outside the gene matches: 9. The DNA of the CDR3 is TGTGCCAGCAGGGCCAGGGGGCAAGGAAACGAGCAGTACTTC. This sequence encodes CASRARGQGNEQYF.